Described below is a single T cell receptor beta chain sequence and its context. These data are taken from a study of beta chain features in type 1 diabetes. Investigators reverse transcribed all isolated RNA, so they sequenced expressed TCRB transcripts. The repertoire was sequenced with immunoSEQ multiplex PCR; TCRdb's copy has only in-frame clones and lacks some. The sample yields 970,000 or so clones, under 20% seen once. Deletions cut 5 bases from V and 0 bases from J, with 14 bases between. CDR3 length equals 17 residues. Germline lookup yields CDR1 MGHDK and CDR2 SYGVNS. This sequence joins TRBV25-1 and TRBJ2-6; D is ambiguous. The sequencing sample was made of naive CD4+ T cells from blood. This TCR came from a woman aged 18-29 years in good health. CDR3 sequence reads: CASSPSPPSSGANVLTF. The CDR3 nucleotides are TGTGCCAGCAGTCCCTCCCCGCCGAGCTCTGGGGCCAACGTCCTGACTTTC.